This TCR beta chain was recovered during a study of T cells expressing NK-cell markers. In the study overall: Repertoires of TCR beta were obtained from T cells sorted as CD3+CD56+NKG2C+, CD3+CD56+NKG2C- and CD3+CD56-NKG2C+. One of eight sequenced donors was HCMV-seronegative; the other seven were seropositive.

With UMIs, 5'RACE template switching was used to make TCR beta cDNA. TCRdb reanalyzed the 5' RACE reads and collapses them to one entry per CDR3 protein, without DNA. This repertoire comprises 200,000 to 300,000 distinct CDR3 sequences; its ten largest clones make up around 4%. The CDR3 has 13 residues. Germline V gene sequence: CDR1 SGHDN, CDR2 FVKESK. This receptor was identified in a woman between 18 and 69 years old in good health. This sequence joins TRBV14 and TRBJ1-1. Specimen: blood T cells: a sorted CD56 or NKG2C T cell subset, CD4+ or CD8+ T cells, or bulk PBMC T cells (not recorded which). The CDR3 protein is CASSQAPNTEAFF.